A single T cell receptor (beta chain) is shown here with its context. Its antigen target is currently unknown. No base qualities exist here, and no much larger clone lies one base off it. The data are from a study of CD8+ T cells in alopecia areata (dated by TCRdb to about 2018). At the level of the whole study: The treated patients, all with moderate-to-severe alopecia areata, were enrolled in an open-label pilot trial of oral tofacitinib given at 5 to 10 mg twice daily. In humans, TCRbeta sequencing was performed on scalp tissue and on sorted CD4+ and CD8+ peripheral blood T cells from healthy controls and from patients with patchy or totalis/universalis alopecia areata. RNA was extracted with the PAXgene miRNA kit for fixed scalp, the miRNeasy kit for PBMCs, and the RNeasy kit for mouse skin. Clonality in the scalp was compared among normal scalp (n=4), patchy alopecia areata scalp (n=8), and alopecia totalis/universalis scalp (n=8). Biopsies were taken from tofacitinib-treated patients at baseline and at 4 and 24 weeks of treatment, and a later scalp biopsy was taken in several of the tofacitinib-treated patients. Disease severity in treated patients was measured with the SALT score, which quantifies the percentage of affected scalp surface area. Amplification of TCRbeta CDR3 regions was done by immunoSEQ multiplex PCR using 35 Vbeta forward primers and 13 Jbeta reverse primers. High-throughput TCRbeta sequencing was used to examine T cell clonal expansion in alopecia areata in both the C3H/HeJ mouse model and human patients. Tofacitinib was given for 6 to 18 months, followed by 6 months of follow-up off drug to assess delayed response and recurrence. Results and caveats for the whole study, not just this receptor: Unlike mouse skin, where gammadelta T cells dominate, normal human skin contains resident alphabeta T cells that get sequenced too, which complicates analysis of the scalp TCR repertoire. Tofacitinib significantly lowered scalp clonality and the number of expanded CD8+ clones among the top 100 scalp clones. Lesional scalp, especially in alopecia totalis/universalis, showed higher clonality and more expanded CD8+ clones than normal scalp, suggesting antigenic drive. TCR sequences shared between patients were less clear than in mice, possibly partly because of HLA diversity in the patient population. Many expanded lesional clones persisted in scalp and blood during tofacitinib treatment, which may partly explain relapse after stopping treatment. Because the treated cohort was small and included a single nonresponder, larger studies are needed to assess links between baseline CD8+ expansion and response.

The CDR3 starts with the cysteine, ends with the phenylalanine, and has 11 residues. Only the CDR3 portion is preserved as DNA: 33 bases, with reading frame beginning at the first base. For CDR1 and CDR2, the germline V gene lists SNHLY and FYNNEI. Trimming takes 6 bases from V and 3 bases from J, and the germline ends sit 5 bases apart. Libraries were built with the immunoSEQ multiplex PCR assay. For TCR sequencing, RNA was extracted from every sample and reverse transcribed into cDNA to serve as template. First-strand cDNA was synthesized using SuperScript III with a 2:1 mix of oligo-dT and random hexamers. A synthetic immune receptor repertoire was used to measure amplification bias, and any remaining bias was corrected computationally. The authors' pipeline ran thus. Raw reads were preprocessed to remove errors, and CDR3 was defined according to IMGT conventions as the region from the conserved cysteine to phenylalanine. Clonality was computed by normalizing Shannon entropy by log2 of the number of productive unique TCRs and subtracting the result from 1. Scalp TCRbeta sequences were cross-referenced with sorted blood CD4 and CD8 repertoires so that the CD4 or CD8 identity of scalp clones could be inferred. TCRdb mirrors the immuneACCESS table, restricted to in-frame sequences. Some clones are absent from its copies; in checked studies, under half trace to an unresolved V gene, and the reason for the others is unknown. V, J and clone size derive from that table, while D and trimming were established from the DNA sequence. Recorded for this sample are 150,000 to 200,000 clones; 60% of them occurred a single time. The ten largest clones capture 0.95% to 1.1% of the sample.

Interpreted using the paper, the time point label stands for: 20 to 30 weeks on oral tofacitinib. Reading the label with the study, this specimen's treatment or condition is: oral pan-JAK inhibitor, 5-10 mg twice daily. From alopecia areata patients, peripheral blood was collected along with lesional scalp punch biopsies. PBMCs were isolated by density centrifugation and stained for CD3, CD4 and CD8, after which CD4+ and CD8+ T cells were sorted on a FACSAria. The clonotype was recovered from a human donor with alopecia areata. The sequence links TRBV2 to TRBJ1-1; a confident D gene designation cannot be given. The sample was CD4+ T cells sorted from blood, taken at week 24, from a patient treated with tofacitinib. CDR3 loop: CASRSDTEAFF. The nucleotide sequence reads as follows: TGTGCCAGCAGGTCCGACACTGAAGCTTTCTTT.